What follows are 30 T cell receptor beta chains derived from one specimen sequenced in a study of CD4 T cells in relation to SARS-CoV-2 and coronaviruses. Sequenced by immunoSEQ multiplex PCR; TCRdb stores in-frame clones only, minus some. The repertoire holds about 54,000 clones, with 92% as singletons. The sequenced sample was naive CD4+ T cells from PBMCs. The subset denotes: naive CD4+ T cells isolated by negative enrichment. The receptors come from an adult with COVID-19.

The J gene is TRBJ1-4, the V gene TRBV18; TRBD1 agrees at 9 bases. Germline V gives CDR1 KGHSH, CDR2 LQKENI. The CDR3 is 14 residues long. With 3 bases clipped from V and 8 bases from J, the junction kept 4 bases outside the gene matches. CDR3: CASSPGQGTEKLFF. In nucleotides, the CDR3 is TGTGCCAGCTCACCGGGACAGGGTACCGAAAAACTGTTTTTT.

CDR3 in amino acids: CASSESSRGPTEAFF. In nucleotides, the CDR3 is TGCGCCAGCAGTGAGTCGTCCCGGGGACCAACTGAAGCTTTCTTT. This rearrangement joins TRBV10-1 to TRBJ1-1; TRBD1 might be the D (5 bases). Germline CDR1 and CDR2: WNHNN and SYGVQD (reference sequence). The CDR3 is 15 residues long. Between the trimmed V and J ends, which lost 0 bases and 5 bases, there was a span of 13 bases.

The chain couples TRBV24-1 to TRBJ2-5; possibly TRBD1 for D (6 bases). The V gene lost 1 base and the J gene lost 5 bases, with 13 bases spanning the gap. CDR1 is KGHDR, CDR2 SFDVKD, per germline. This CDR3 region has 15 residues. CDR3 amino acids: CATSDFRGAQETQYF. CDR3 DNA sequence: TGTGCCACCAGTGATTTCAGGGGTGCCCAGGAGACCCAGTACTTC.

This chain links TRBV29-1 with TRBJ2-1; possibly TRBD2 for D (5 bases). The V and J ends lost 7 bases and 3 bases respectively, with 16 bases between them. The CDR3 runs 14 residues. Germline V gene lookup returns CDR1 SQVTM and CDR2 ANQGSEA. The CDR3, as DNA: TGCAGCGCCATAACCGGGGTCCACTACAATGAGCAGTTCTTC. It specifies CSAITGVHYNEQFF.

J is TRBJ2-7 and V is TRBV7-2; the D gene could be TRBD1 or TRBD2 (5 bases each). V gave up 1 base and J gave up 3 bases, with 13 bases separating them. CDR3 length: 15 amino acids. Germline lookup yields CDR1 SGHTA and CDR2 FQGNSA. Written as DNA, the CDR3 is TGTGCCAGCAGCTTAGTTTACGGGGCAAACTACGAGCAGTACTTC. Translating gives CASSLVYGANYEQYF. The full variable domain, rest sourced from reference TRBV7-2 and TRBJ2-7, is GAGVSQSPSNKVTEKGKDVELRCDPISGHTALYWYRQSLGQGLEFLIYFQGNSAPDKSGLPSDRFSAERTGGSVSTLTIQRTQQEDSAVYLCASSLVYGANYEQYFGPGTRLTVT.

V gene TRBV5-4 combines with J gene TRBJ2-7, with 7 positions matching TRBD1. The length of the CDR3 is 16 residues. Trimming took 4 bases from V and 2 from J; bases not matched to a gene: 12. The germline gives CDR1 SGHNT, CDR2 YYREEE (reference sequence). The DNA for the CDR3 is TGTGCCAGCAGCACGCAAACGGGACAGACCCCCTACGAGCAGTACTTC. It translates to CASSTQTGQTPYEQYF. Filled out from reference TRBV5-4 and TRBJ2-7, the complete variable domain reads ETGVTQSPTHLIKTRGQQVTLRCSSQSGHNTVSWYQQALGQGPQFIFQYYREEENGRGNFPPRFSGLQFPNYSSELNVNALELDDSALYLCASSTQTGQTPYEQYFGPGTRLTVT.

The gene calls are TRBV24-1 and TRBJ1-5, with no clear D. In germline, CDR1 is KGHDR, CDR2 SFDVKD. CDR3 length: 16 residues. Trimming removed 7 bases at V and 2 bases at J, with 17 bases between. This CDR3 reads CATSPRGGDGNQPQHF. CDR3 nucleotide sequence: TGTGCCACCAGCCCGCGAGGCGGGGATGGCAATCAGCCCCAGCATTTT.

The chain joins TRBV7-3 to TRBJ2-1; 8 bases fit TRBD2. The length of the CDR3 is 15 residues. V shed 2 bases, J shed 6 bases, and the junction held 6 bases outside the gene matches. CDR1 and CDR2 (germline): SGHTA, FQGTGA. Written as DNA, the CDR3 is TGTGCCAGCAGCTTACGAACGGGAGGGCCCAATGAGCAGTTCTTC. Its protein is CASSLRTGGPNEQFF.

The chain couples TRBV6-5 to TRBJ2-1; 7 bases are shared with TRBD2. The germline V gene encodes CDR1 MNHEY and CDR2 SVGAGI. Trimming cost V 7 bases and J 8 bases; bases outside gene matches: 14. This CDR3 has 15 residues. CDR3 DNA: TGTGCCAGCATTTCACTAGCGACTAAATTCGATGAGCAGTTCTTC. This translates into CASISLATKFDEQFF.

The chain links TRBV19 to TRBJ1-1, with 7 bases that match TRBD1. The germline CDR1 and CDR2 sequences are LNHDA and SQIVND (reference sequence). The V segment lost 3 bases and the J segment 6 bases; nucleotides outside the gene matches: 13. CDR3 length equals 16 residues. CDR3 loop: CASSIGWLDRMSEAFF. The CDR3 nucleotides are TGTGCCAGTAGTATTGGATGGTTGGACAGGATGTCTGAAGCTTTCTTT.

The CDR3 is CASSQDMGAATDTQYF. The CDR3 DNA follows: TGCGCCAGCAGCCAAGATATGGGGGCAGCGACAGATACGCAGTATTTT. V and J are TRBV4-1 and TRBJ2-3; maybe TRBD1 (6 bases). Between the trimmed V and J ends, which lost 0 bases and 3 bases, there was a span of 13 bases. CDR1 and CDR2 (germline): MGHRA, YSYEKL. CDR3 length: 16 amino acids.

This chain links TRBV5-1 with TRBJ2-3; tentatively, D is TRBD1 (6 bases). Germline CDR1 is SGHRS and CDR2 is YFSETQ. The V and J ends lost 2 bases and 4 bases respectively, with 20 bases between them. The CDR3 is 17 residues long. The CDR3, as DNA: TGCGCCAGCAGCTTAGGACAGTTCCCCTCCCTCCCAGATACGCAGTATTTT. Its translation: CASSLGQFPSLPDTQYF.

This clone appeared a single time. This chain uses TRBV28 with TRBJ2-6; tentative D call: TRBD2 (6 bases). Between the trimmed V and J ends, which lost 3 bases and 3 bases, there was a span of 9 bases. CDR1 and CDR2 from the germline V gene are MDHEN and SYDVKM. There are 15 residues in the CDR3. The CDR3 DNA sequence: TGTGCCAGCAGTTTGAGGGGAGGTGGGGCCAACGTCCTGACTTTC. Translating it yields CASSLRGGGANVLTF.

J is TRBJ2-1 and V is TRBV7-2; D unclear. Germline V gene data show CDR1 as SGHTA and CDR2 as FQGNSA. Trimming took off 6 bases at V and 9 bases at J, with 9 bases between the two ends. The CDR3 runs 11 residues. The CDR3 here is CASSQIGEQFF. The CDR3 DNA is TGTGCCAGCAGTCAGATTGGTGAGCAGTTCTTC.

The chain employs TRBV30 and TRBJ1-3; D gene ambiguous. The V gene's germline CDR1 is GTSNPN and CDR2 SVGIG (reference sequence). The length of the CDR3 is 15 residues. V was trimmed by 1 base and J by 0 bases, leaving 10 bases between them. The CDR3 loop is CAWSATVHSGNTIYF. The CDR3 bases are TGTGCCTGGAGTGCTACAGTACACTCTGGAAACACCATATATTTT.

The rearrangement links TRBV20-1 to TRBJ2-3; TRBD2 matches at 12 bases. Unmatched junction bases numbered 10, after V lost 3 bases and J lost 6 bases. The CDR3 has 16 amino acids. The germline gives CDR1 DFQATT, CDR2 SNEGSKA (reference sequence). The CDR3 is CSASGTSGPSWDTQYF. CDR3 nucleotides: TGCAGTGCTAGTGGGACTAGCGGGCCCAGCTGGGATACGCAGTATTTT.

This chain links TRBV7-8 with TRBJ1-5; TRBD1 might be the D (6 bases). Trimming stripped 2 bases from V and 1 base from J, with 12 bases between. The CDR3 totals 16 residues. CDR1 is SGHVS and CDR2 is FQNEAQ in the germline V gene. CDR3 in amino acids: CASSLSGALSNQPQHF. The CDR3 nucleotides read TGTGCCAGCAGCTTATCAGGGGCGTTGAGCAATCAGCCCCAGCATTTT.

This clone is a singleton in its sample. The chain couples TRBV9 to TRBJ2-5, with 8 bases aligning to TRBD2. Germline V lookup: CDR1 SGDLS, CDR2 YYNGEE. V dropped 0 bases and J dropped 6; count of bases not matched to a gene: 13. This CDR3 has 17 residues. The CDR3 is CASSVDPQGLGMKTQYF. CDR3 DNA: TGTGCCAGCAGCGTAGATCCCCAGGGACTAGGAATGAAGACCCAGTACTTC.

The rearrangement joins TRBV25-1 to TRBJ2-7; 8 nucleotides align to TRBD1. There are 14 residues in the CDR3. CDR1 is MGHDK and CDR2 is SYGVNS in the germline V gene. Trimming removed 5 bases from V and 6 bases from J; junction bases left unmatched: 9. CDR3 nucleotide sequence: TGTGCCAGCAGTCCACCCCGGACAGGGTTCGAGCAGTACTTC. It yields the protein CASSPPRTGFEQYF.

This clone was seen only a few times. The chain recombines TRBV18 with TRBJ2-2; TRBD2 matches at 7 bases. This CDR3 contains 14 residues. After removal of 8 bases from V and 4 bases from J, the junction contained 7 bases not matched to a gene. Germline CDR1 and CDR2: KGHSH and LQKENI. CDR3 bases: TGTGCCAGCAAAGGGTCTAGCGGCACCGGGGAGCTGTTTTTT. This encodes CASKGSSGTGELFF.

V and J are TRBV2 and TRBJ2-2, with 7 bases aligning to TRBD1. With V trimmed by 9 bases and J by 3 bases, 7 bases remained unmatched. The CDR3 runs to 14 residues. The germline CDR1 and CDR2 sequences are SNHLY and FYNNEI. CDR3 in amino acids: CASCNRGHTGELFF. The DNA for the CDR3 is TGTGCCAGTTGTAACAGGGGTCACACCGGGGAGCTGTTTTTT.

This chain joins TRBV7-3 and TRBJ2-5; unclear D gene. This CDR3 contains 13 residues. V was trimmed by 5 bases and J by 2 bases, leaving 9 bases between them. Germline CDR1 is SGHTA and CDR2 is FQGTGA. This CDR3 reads CASSPTGQETQYF. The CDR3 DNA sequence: TGTGCCAGCAGCCCAACCGGACAAGAGACCCAGTACTTC.

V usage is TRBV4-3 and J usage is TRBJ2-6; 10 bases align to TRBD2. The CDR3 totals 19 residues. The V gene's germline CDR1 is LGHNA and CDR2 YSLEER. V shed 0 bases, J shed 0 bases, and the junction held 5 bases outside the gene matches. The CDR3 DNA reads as TGCGCCAGCAGCCAAGATTCCGCTAGCGGGAGCTCTGGGGCCAACGTCCTGACTTTC. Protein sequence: CASSQDSASGSSGANVLTF.

CDR3 protein: CASSLTSEPYEQYF. Here the CDR3 DNA reads TGTGCCAGCAGTCTGACTAGCGAGCCTTACGAGCAGTACTTC. The V gene is TRBV28, the J gene TRBJ2-7; 8 bases align to TRBD2. V lost 5 bases, J lost 4 bases, and 7 bases stayed unmatched. Germline loops: CDR1 MDHEN, CDR2 SYDVKM. The CDR3 totals 14 residues.

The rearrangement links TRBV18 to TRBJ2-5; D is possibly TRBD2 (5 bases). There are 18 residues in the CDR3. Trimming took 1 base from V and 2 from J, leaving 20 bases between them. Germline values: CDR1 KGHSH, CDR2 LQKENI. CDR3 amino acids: CASSPQLEPQRQQETQYF. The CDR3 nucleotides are TGTGCCAGCTCACCACAGCTGGAGCCTCAGCGGCAACAAGAGACCCAGTACTTC.

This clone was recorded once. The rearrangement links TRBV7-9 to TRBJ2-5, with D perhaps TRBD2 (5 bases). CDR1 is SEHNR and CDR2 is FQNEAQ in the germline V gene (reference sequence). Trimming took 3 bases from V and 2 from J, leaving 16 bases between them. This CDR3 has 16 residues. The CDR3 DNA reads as TGTGCCAGCAGCTTCAAAAGTGGGAGCCAACAAGAGACCCAGTACTTC. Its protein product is CASSFKSGSQQETQYF.

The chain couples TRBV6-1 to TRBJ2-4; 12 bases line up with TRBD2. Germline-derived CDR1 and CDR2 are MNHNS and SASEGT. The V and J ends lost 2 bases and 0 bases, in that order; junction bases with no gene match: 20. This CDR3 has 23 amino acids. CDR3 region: CASSELPLAGGRLWAGAKNIQYF. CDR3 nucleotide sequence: TGTGCCAGCAGTGAATTACCGCTAGCGGGAGGGCGGTTGTGGGCGGGAGCCAAAAACATTCAGTACTTC.

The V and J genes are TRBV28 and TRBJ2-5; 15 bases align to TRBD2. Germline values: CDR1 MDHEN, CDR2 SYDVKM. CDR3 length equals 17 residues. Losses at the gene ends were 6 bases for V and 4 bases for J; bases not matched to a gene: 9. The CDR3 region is CASSRPGLAGGPETQYF. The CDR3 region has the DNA TGTGCCAGCAGCCGGCCGGGACTAGCGGGAGGACCAGAGACCCAGTACTTC.

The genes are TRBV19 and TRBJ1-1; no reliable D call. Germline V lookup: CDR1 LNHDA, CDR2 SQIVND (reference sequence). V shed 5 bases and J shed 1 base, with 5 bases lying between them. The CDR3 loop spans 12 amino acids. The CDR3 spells CASSFQNTEAFF. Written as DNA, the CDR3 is TGTGCCAGTAGTTTTCAGAACACTGAAGCTTTCTTT.

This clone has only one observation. Written as DNA, the CDR3 is TGCGCCAGCAGCTTGGCCACTCTCACCAGCACAGATACGCAGTATTTT. Translation gives CASSLATLTSTDTQYF. V and J are TRBV5-1 and TRBJ2-3; D unresolved. The CDR3 totals 16 residues. Trimming shortened V by 0 bases and J by 0 bases, and 11 bases separated the two germline ends. Looked up from germline, CDR1 is SGHRS and CDR2 is YFSETQ.